The 18 T cell receptor beta chains below were found in one sample sequenced in a study of radiation and T cells in renal cell carcinoma. Time point: blood 2 weeks post-SBRT. Described treatment: 15 Gy SBRT to primary tumor, nephrectomy 4 weeks later. Profiled with immunoSEQ multiplex PCR; TCRdb holds only in-frame clones, not every one. The profile covers roughly 140,000 clones, with roughly 90% appearing a single time and 13% taken by the ten largest. The sequencing here drew on blood, taken from a patient whose treatment included radiotherapy and nephrectomy. The origin of the receptors is a woman in her forties or fifties with renal cell carcinoma.

V usage is TRBV4-2 and J usage is TRBJ1-2; 11 bases are shared with TRBD1. Germline lookup yields CDR1 LGHNA and CDR2 YNFKEQ. V lost 1 base and J lost 6; bases outside the gene matches: 4. This CDR3 region has 15 residues. This CDR3 reads CASSQGTGGADGYTF. CDR3 in DNA: TGTGCCAGCAGCCAAGGGACAGGGGGCGCGGATGGCTACACCTTC.

The V call is TRBV19, the J call TRBJ2-7; D is perhaps TRBD1 or TRBD2 (5 bases each). CDR3 length: 15 amino acids. Trimming removed 6 bases at V and 1 base at J, with 16 bases between. Germline-derived CDR1 and CDR2 are LNHDA and SQIVND (reference sequence). The CDR3 DNA sequence: TGTGCCAGTAGAACCGGGACGGGCGGGTCCTACGAGCAGTACTTC. This gives the protein CASRTGTGGSYEQYF.

This chain joins TRBV7-9 and TRBJ1-1; 7 positions agree with TRBD1. The germline V gene has CDR1 SEHNR and CDR2 FQNEAQ (reference sequence). The CDR3 covers 14 residues. J gave up 6 bases and V 5 bases, and 9 bases lay outside the gene matches. CDR3 DNA sequence: TGTGCCAGCAGCACCTACAGGGGTATCTCTGAAGCTTTCTTT. Its translation: CASSTYRGISEAFF. The full variable domain, with the rest looked up from reference TRBV7-9 and TRBJ1-1, is DTGVSQNPRHKITKRGQNVTFRCDPISEHNRLYWYRQTLGQGPEFLTYFQNEAQLEKSRLLSDRFSAERPKGSFSTLEIQRTEQGDSAMYLCASSTYRGISEAFFGQGTRLTVV.

The V call is TRBV19, the J call TRBJ2-7; TRBD1 matches at 9 bases. V trimming: 7 bases; J trimming: 1 base; junction bases outside the gene matches: 8. CDR3 size: 15 residues. Germline values: CDR1 LNHDA, CDR2 SQIVND (reference sequence). CDR3 coding DNA: TGTGCCAGTAATATTGGGACAGGGAGTTCCTACGAGCAGTACTTC. Translating gives CASNIGTGSSYEQYF.

This clone was seen more than once but under ten times. This chain links TRBV11-3 with TRBJ1-1, with a tentative D call TRBD1 (5 bases). This CDR3 has 13 amino acids. CDR1 is SGHNT, CDR2 YENEEA, per germline. The V end lost 7 bases, the J end lost 1 base, and 10 bases lay between the germline ends. Written as DNA, the CDR3 is TGTGCCAGCAAGGGACCCGCGAACACTGAAGCTTTCTTT. Translated: CASKGPANTEAFF.

V and J are TRBV9 and TRBJ2-2, with D maybe TRBD1 (6 bases). This CDR3 is built from 18 residues. V was trimmed by 3 bases and J by 3 bases, leaving 21 bases between them. Per germline, CDR1 SGDLS and CDR2 YYNGEE. The CDR3 DNA sequence: TGTGCCAGCAGCGAGGGGCTTCCTGGGGGCCTCTACACCGGGGAGCTGTTTTTT. This translates into CASSEGLPGGLYTGELFF.

The gene calls are TRBV7-2 and TRBJ2-7, with 7 nucleotides matching TRBD1. Germline CDR1 SGHTA, CDR2 FQGNSA. The J segment lost 0 bases and the V segment lost 1 base, leaving 3 bases of the junction unmatched. The CDR3 spans 15 residues. The CDR3 bases are TGTGCCAGCAGCTTAGGGACAGGAATCTCCTACGAGCAGTACTTC. Amino acid sequence: CASSLGTGISYEQYF.

The rearrangement joins TRBV14 to TRBJ1-2, with D uncertain. This CDR3 contains 13 residues. V was shortened by 6 bases and J by 5 bases, with 13 bases between the two germline ends. CDR1 and CDR2 from the germline V gene are SGHDN and FVKESK. CDR3 protein: CASSYYVYYGYTF. The CDR3 DNA is TGTGCCAGCAGTTATTACGTTTATTATGGCTACACCTTC.

A single count supports this clone. The gene calls are TRBV11-2 and TRBJ2-7, with 8 bases aligning to TRBD1. This CDR3 spans 14 amino acids. The ends lost 5 bases at V and 5 bases at J; junction bases unmatched: 8. Per germline, CDR1 SGHAT and CDR2 FQNNGV. Written as DNA, the CDR3 is TGTGCCAGCAGCGAGGACAGGGTATCCCACGAGCAGTACTTC. The encoded protein is CASSEDRVSHEQYF.

The genes are TRBV7-8 and TRBJ2-7; D assignment may be TRBD1 or TRBD2 (6 bases each). The CDR3 length is 14 residues. The V and J ends lost 3 bases and 9 bases respectively, with 18 bases between them. The germline CDR1 and CDR2 sequences are SGHVS and FQNEAQ. The CDR3 DNA follows: TGTGCCAGCAGCTTCCCGGGGGCCTACCCAGGGCAGTACTTC. Amino acids: CASSFPGAYPGQYF.

This sequence joins TRBV11-1 and TRBJ1-1, with 8 bases matching TRBD1. The CDR3 spans 15 residues. The V segment lost 4 bases and the J segment 4 bases; nucleotides outside the gene matches: 8. The germline V gene has CDR1 SGHAT and CDR2 FQDESV (reference sequence). The CDR3: CASSWTGSIGTEAFF. The CDR3 bases are TGTGCCAGCAGCTGGACAGGGAGTATAGGCACTGAAGCTTTCTTT. Based on the CDR3 plus reference TRBV11-1 and TRBJ1-1, the full variable domain is EAEVAQSPRYKITEKSQAVAFWCDPISGHATLYWYRQILGQGPELLVQFQDESVVDDSQLPKDRFSAERLKGVDSTLKIQPAELGDSAMYLCASSWTGSIGTEAFFGQGTRLTVV.

The chain employs TRBV5-1 and TRBJ2-7; D possibly corresponds to TRBD1 (5 bases). The V gene's germline CDR1 is SGHRS and CDR2 YFSETQ. The CDR3 sequence is 13 residues long. Trimming removed 3 bases from V and 3 bases from J, with 10 bases in between. The CDR3 sequence: CASSSTVDYEQYF. In nucleotides, the CDR3 is TGCGCCAGCAGCTCGACAGTGGACTACGAGCAGTACTTC.

The count of this clone is one. J is TRBJ1-3 and V is TRBV6-5; the match to TRBD1 covers 7 bases. V trimming: 2 bases; J trimming: 2 bases; junction bases outside the gene matches: 3. Per germline, CDR1 MNHEY and CDR2 SVGAGI. The length of the CDR3 is 15 residues. CDR3 region: CASSYGTEPGNTIYF. CDR3 in DNA: TGTGCCAGCAGTTACGGGACAGAACCTGGAAACACCATATATTTT.

The chain recombines TRBV9 with TRBJ2-7; 11 positions match TRBD1. Germline CDR1 reads SGDLS; CDR2 reads YYNGEE. The CDR3 loop spans 16 amino acids. With 3 bases clipped from V and 3 bases from J, the junction kept 8 bases outside the gene matches. The CDR3 here is CASSEGSGTGGYEQYF. In DNA form, the CDR3 reads TGTGCCAGCAGCGAGGGGTCCGGGACAGGGGGCTACGAGCAGTACTTC. Full variable domain (missing parts from reference TRBV9 and TRBJ2-7): DSGVTQTPKHLITATGQRVTLRCSPRSGDLSVYWYQQSLDQGLQFLIQYYNGEERAKGNILERFSAQQFPDLHSELNLSSLELGDSALYFCASSEGSGTGGYEQYFGPGTRLTVT.

Details on this clone: A junction end diverges from the germline sequence, so it may reflect a read error. This chain's CDR3 is CASSGGYGYTF. CDR3 bases: TGCGCCAGCTCCGGAGGCTATGGCTACACCTTC. The rearrangement joins TRBV11-1 to TRBJ1-2; D is undetermined. Germline V CDR1 and CDR2: SGHAT, FQDESV (reference sequence). CDR3 length: 11 amino acids. The complete variable domain, with remaining parts taken from reference TRBV11-1 and TRBJ1-2, reads EAEVAQSPRYKITEKSQAVAFWCDPISGHATLYWYRQILGQGPELLVQFQDESVVDDSQLPKDRFSAERLKGVDSTLKIQPAELGDSAMYLCASSGGYGYTFGSGTRLTVV.

The genes are TRBV5-1 and TRBJ2-7, with 8 bases identical to TRBD1. Germline loops: CDR1 SGHRS, CDR2 YFSETQ. This CDR3 is built from 15 residues. Trimming removed 4 bases from V and 3 bases from J; junction bases left unmatched: 9. The CDR3 DNA reads TGCGCCAGCAGCCCCCGGGACAGGAGGAACTACGAGCAGTACTTC. Protein product: CASSPRDRRNYEQYF.

In its sample, this clone was seen once. The J gene is TRBJ1-4, the V gene TRBV7-3; a possible D gene is TRBD1 (5 bases). Trimming took 11 bases from V and 4 from J, leaving 14 bases between them. This CDR3 is built from 13 residues. Germline V lookup: CDR1 SGHTA, CDR2 FQGTGA. The CDR3 region has the DNA TGTGCCCTTTTGGTGGGGGGTAATGAAAAACTGTTTTTT. Protein: CALLVGGNEKLFF. The variable domain in full, completed from reference TRBV7-3 and TRBJ1-4, reads GAGVSQTPSNKVTEKGKYVELRCDPISGHTALYWYRQSLGQGPEFLIYFQGTGAADDSGLPNDRFFAVRPEGSVSTLKIQRTERGDSAVYLCALLVGGNEKLFFGSGTQLSVL.

The V gene is TRBV28, the J gene TRBJ1-4; no reliable D call. The CDR3 length is 11 residues. V was pared by 6 bases and J by 8 bases, with 7 bases between. Per germline, CDR1 MDHEN and CDR2 SYDVKM. The CDR3: CASSSNEKLFF. DNA of the CDR3: TGTGCCAGCAGCTCCAACGAAAAACTGTTTTTT.